This T cell receptor (beta chain) stems from a study of T cells in Graves' hyperthyroidism and ophthalmopathy. Whole-study results and caveats: Ophthalmopathy was told apart from stable hyperthyroidism by a 13 V-J model. With a median lead of about 6.9 months before onset, the model predicted ophthalmopathy. Within blood appeared most thyroid clonotypes that had expanded above 0.001.

This clonotype has ten or more counts. Its antigen is not identified. CDR3 length: 14 amino acids. Germline V lookup: CDR1 SNHLY, CDR2 FYNNEI. The ends were cut back, 5 bases at V and 0 bases at J, with 8 bases in the middle. It was RNA transcripts that yielded the amplified TCR beta CDR3 regions. HTBI primers were used for first-round RT-PCR of the TCR CDR3. MiXCR, run by TCRdb on the multiplex PCR reads, gives a single entry per CDR3 protein. This sample has almost 500,000 distinct CDR3 sequences, with 22% found just once. Active moderate-to-severe ophthalmopathy, Clinical Activity Score at least 3, NOSPECS at least 4, under 3 months' duration.

The sequenced sample consisted of blood. The chain couples TRBV2 to TRBJ1-5; D not resolved. This receptor was identified in a woman in her 70s with Graves' ophthalmopathy. CDR3 loop: CASSRLYSNQPQHF. Written as DNA, the CDR3 is TGTGCCAGCAGTCGACTTTATAGCAATCAGCCCCAGCATTTT.